This T cell receptor beta chain was captured by sequencing in a study of shared clonotypes between healthy human individuals. Sequencing used immunoSEQ multiplex PCR; TCRdb keeps in-frame clones, though not all of them. This table holds millions of clones, 85% to 95% found once. This clone was observed once. The germline CDR1 and CDR2 sequences are SGDLS and YYNGEE. The CDR3 spans 13 residues. Trimming removed 0 bases at V and 5 bases at J, with 6 bases between. The clonotype comes from a man in his late teens or twenties in good health. The V call is TRBV9, the J call TRBJ1-3, with D unresolved. Input material: naive CD4+ T cells sorted from blood. Subset specified: CD45RA+ positively selected. CDR3 sequence reads: CASSVALRNTIYF. The DNA for the CDR3 is TGTGCCAGCAGCGTAGCTTTAAGAAACACCATATATTTT.